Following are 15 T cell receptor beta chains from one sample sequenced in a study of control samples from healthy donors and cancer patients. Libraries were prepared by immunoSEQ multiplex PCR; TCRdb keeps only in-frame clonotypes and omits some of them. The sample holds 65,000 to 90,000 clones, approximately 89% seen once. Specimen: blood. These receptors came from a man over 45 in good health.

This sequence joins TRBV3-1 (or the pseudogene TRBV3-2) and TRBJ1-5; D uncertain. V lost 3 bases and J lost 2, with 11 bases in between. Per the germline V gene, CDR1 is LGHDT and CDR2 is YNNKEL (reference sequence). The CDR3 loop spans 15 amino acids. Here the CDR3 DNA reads TGTGCCAGCAGCCAGGCAGCCTTGGGCAATCAGCCCCAGCATTTT. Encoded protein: CASSQAALGNQPQHF.

CDR3 amino acids: CASSLWANTEAFF. CDR3 in DNA: TGTGCCAGCAGCTTGTGGGCGAACACTGAAGCTTTCTTT. The J gene is TRBJ1-1, the V gene TRBV5-4; D ambiguous. This CDR3 is 13 amino acids long. Germline CDR1 SGHNT, CDR2 YYREEE (reference sequence). V lost 1 base and J 1 base, leaving 5 bases between the germline ends.

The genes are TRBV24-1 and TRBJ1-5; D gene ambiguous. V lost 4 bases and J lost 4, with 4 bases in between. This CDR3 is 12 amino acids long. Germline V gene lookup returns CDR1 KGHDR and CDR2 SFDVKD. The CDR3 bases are TGTGCCACCAGTGAAGATAATCAGCCCCAGCATTTT. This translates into CATSEDNQPQHF.

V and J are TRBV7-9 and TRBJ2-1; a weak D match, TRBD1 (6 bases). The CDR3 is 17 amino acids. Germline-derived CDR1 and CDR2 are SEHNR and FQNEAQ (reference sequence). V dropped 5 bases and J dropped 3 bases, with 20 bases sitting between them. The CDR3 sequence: CASSPRMSRGYYNEQFF. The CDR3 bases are TGTGCCAGCAGCCCTCGAATGTCTAGGGGGTACTACAATGAGCAGTTCTTC.

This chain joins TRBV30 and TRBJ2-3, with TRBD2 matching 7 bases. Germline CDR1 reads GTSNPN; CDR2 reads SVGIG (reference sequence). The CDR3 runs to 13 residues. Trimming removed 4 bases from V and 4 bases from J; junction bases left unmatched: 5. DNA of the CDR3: TGTGCCTGGATGCAGAGCGGGGCAGATACGCAGTATTTT. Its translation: CAWMQSGADTQYF.

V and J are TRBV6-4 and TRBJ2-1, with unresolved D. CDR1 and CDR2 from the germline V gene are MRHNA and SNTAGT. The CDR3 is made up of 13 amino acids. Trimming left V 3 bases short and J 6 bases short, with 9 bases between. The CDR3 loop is CASSEIWGNEQFF. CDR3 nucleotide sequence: TGTGCCAGCAGTGAAATTTGGGGCAATGAGCAGTTCTTC.

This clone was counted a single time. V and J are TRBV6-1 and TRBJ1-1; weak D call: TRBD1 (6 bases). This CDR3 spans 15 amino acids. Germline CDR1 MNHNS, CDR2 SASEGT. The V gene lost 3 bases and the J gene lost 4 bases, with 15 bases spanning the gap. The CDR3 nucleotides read TGTGCCAGCAGTGATTGGCGGGGGGCGTTCACTGAAGCTTTCTTT. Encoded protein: CASSDWRGAFTEAFF.

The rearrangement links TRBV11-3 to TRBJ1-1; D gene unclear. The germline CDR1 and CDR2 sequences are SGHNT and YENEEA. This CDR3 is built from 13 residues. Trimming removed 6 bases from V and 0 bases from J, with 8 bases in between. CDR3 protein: CASSRHLNTEAFF. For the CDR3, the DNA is TGTGCCAGCAGTCGTCATCTGAACACTGAAGCTTTCTTT.

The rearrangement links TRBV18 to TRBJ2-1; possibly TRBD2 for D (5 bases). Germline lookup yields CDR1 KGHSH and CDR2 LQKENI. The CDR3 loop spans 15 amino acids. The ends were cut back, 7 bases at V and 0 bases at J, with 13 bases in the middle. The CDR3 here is CASYSGSGSYNEQFF. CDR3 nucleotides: TGTGCCAGCTACTCGGGGTCGGGCTCCTACAATGAGCAGTTCTTC.

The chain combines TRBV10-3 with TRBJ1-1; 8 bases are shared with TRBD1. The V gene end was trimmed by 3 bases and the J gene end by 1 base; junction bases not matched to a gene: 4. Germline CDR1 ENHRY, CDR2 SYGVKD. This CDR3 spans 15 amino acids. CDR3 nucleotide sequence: TGTGCCATCAGTGAACAGGGGGTCTCGAACACTGAAGCTTTCTTT. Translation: CAISEQGVSNTEAFF.

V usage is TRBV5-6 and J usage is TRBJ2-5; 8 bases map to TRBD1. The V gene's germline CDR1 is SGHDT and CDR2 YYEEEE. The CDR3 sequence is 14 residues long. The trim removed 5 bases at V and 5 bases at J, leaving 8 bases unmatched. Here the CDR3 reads CASSFSDRVETQYF. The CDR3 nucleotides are TGTGCCAGCAGTTTCTCGGACAGGGTGGAGACCCAGTACTTC.

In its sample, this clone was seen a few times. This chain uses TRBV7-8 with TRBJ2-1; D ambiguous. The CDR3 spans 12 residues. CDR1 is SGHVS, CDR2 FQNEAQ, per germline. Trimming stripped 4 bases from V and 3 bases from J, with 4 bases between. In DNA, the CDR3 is TGTGCCAGCAGCTCAGGCTACAATGAGCAGTTCTTC. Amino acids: CASSSGYNEQFF.

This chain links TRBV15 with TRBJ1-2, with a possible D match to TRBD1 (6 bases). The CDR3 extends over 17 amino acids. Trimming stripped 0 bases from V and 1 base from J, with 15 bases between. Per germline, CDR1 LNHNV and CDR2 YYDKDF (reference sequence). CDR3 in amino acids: CATSRDRDKRFNYGYTF. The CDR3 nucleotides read TGTGCCACCAGCAGAGATCGGGACAAAAGATTTAACTATGGCTACACCTTC.

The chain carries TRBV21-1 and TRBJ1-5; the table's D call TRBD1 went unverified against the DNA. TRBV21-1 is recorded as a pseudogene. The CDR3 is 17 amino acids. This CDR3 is CASSNRRGRVRNQPQHF. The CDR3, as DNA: TGTGCCAGCAGCAATCGCAGGGGGCGCGTGAGAAATCAGCCCCAGCATTTT.

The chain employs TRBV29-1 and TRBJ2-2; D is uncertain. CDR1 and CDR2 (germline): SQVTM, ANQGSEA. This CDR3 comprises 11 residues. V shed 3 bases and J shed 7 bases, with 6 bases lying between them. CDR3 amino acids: CSVDQRGELFF. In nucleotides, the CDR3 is TGCAGCGTTGATCAGCGCGGGGAGCTGTTTTTT.